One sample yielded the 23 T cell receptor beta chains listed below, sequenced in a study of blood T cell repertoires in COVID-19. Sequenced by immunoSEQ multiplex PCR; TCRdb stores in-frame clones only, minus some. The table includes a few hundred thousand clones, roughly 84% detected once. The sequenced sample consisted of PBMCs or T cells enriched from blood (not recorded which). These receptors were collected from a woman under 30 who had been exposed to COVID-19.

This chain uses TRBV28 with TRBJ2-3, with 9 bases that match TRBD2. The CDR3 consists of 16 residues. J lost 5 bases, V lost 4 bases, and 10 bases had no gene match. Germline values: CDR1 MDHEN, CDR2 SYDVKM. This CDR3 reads CASSSKISGSGDTQYF. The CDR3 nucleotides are TGTGCCAGCAGTTCAAAAATTAGCGGGAGTGGAGATACGCAGTATTTT.

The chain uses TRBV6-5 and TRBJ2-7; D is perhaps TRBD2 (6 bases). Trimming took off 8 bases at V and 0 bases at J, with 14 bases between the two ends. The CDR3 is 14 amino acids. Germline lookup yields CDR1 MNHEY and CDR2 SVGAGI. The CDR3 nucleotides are TGTGCCAGCGGGGACTCTTTAGGCTCCTACGAGCAGTACTTC. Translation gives CASGDSLGSYEQYF.

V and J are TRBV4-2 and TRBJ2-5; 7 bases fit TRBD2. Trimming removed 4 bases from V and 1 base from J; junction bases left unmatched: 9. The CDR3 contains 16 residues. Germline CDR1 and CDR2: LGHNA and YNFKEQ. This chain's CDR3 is CASSPLLSGGQETQYF. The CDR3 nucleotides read TGTGCCAGCAGCCCCCTCCTTTCGGGGGGCCAAGAGACCCAGTACTTC.

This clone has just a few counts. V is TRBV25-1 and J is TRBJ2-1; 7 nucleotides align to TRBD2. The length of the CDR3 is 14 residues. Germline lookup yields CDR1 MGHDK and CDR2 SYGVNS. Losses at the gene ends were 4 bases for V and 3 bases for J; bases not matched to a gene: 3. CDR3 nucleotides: TGTGCCAGCAGTGTAGCGGGCGTCTACAATGAGCAGTTCTTC. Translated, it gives CASSVAGVYNEQFF.

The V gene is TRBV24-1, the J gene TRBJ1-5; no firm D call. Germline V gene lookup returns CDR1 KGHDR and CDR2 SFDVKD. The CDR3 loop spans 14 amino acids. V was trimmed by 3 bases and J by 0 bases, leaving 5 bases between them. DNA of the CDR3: TGTGCCACCAGTGATCTAGATAGCAATCAGCCCCAGCATTTT. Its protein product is CATSDLDSNQPQHF.

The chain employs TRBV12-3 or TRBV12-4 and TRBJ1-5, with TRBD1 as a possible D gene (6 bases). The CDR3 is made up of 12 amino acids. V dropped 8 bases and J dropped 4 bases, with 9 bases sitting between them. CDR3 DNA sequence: TGTGCCAGCGGGGGCGGGAATCAGCCCCAGCATTTT. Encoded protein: CASGGGNQPQHF.

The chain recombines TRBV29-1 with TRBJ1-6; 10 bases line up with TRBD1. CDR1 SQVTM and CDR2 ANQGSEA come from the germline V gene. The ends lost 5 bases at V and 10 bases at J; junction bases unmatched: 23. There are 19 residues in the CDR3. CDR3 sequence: CSVHPRTGGNWEPWSPLHF. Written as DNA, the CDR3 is TGCAGCGTTCACCCTAGGACAGGGGGAAACTGGGAACCTTGGTCACCCCTCCACTTT.

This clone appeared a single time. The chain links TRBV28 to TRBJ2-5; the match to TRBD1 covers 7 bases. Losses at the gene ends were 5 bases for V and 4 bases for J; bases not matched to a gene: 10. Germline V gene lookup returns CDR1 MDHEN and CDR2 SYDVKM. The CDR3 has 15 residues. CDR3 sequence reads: CASSMGDRVVETQYF. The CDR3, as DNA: TGTGCCAGCAGTATGGGAGACAGGGTTGTAGAGACCCAGTACTTC.

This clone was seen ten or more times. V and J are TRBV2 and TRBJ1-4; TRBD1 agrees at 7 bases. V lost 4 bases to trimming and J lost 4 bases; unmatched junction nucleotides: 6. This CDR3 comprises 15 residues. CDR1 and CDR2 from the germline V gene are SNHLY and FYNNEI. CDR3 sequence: CASSGQGIHNEKLFF. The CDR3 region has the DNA TGTGCCAGCAGTGGACAGGGAATCCATAATGAAAAACTGTTTTTT.

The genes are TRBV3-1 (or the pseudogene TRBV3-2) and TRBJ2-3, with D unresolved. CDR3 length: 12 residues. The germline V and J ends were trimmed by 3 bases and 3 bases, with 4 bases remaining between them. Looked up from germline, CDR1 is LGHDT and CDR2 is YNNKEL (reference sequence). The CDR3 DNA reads TGTGCCAGCAGCCAGCGGACAGATACGCAGTATTTT. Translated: CASSQRTDTQYF.

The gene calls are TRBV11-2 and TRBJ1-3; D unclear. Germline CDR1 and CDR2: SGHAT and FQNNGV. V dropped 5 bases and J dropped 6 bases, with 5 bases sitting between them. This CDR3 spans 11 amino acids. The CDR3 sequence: CASSPLNTIYF. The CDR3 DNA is TGTGCCAGCAGCCCCTTAAACACCATATATTTT.

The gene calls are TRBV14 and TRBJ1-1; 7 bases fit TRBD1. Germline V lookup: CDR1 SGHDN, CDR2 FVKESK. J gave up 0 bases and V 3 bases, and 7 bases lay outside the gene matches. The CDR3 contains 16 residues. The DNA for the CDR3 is TGTGCCAGCAGCCATGAGAACAGGGGACTGAACACTGAAGCTTTCTTT. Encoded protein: CASSHENRGLNTEAFF.

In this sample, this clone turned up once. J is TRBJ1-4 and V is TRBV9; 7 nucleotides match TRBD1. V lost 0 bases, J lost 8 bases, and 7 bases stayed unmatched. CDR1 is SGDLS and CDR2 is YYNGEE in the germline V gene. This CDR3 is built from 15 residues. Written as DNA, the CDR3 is TGTGCCAGCAGCGTAGCGGCAGGGGGACTGGAAAAACTGTTTTTT. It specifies CASSVAAGGLEKLFF.

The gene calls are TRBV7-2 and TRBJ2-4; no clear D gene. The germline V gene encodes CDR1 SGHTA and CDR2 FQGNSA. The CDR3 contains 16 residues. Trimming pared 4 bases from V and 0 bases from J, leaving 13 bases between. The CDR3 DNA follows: TGTGCCAGCAGCTCAGAGGCCAACTTAGCCAAAAACATTCAGTACTTC. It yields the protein CASSSEANLAKNIQYF.

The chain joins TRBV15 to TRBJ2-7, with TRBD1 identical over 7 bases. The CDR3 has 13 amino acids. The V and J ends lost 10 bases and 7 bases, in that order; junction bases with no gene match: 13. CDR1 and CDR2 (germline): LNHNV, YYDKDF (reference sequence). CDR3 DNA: TGTGCCATCACGGACAGGTCATTGGGGGAGCAGTACTTC. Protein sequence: CAITDRSLGEQYF.

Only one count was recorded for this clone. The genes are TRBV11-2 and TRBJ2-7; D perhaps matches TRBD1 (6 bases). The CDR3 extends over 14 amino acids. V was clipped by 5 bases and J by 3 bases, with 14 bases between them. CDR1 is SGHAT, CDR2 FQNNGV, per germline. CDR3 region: CASSRERGYYEQYF. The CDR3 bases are TGTGCCAGCAGCCGAGAGAGGGGGTACTACGAGCAGTACTTC.

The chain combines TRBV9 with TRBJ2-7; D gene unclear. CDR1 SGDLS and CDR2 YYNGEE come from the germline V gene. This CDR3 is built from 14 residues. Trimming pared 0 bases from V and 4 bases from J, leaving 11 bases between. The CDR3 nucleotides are TGTGCCAGCAGCGTAGGACTGGCGATTTACGAGCAGTACTTC. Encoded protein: CASSVGLAIYEQYF.

The CDR3 sequence is CASSFFDRGTEAFF. CDR3 coding DNA: TGTGCCAGCAGCTTCTTCGACAGGGGAACTGAAGCTTTCTTT. The chain has TRBV5-6 and TRBJ1-1; the match to TRBD1 covers 8 bases. CDR1 and CDR2 from the germline V gene are SGHDT and YYEEEE. V lost 2 bases and J lost 5; bases outside the gene matches: 5. This CDR3 region has 14 residues.

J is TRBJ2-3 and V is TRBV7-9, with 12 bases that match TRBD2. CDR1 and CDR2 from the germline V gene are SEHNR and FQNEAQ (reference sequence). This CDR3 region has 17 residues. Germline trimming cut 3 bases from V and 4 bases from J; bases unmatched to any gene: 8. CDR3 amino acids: CASSLWASGGAADTQYF. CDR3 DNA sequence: TGTGCCAGCAGCTTGTGGGCTAGCGGGGGGGCCGCAGATACGCAGTATTTT. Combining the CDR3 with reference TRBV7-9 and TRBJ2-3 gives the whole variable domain DTGVSQNPRHKITKRGQNVTFRCDPISEHNRLYWYRQTLGQGPEFLTYFQNEAQLEKSRLLSDRFSAERPKGSFSTLEIQRTEQGDSAMYLCASSLWASGGAADTQYFGPGTRLTVL.

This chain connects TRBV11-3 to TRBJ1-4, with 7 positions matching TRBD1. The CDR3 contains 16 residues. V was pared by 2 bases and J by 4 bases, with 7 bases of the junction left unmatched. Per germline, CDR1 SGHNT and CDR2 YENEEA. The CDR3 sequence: CASSLNRQGHNEKLFF. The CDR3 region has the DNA TGTGCCAGCAGCTTAAATCGACAGGGCCATAATGAAAAACTGTTTTTT.

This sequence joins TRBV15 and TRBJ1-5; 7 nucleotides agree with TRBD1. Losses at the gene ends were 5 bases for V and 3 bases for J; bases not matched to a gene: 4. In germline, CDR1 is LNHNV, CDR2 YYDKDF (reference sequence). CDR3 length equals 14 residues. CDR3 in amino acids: CATSGGQYNQPQHF. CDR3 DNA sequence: TGTGCCACCAGCGGGGGACAGTACAATCAGCCCCAGCATTTT.

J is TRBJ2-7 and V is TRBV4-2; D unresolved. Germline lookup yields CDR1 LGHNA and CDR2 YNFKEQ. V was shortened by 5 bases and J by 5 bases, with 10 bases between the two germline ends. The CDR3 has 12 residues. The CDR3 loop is CASSSLKHEQYF. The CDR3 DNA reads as TGTGCCAGCAGCTCACTAAAGCACGAGCAGTACTTC.

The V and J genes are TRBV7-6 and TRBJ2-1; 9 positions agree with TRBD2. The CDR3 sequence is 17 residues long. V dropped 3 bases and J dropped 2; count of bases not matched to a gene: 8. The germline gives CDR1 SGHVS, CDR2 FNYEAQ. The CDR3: CASSFALAGVPYNEQFF. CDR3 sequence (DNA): TGTGCCAGCAGCTTCGCACTAGCGGGTGTCCCCTACAATGAGCAGTTCTTC.